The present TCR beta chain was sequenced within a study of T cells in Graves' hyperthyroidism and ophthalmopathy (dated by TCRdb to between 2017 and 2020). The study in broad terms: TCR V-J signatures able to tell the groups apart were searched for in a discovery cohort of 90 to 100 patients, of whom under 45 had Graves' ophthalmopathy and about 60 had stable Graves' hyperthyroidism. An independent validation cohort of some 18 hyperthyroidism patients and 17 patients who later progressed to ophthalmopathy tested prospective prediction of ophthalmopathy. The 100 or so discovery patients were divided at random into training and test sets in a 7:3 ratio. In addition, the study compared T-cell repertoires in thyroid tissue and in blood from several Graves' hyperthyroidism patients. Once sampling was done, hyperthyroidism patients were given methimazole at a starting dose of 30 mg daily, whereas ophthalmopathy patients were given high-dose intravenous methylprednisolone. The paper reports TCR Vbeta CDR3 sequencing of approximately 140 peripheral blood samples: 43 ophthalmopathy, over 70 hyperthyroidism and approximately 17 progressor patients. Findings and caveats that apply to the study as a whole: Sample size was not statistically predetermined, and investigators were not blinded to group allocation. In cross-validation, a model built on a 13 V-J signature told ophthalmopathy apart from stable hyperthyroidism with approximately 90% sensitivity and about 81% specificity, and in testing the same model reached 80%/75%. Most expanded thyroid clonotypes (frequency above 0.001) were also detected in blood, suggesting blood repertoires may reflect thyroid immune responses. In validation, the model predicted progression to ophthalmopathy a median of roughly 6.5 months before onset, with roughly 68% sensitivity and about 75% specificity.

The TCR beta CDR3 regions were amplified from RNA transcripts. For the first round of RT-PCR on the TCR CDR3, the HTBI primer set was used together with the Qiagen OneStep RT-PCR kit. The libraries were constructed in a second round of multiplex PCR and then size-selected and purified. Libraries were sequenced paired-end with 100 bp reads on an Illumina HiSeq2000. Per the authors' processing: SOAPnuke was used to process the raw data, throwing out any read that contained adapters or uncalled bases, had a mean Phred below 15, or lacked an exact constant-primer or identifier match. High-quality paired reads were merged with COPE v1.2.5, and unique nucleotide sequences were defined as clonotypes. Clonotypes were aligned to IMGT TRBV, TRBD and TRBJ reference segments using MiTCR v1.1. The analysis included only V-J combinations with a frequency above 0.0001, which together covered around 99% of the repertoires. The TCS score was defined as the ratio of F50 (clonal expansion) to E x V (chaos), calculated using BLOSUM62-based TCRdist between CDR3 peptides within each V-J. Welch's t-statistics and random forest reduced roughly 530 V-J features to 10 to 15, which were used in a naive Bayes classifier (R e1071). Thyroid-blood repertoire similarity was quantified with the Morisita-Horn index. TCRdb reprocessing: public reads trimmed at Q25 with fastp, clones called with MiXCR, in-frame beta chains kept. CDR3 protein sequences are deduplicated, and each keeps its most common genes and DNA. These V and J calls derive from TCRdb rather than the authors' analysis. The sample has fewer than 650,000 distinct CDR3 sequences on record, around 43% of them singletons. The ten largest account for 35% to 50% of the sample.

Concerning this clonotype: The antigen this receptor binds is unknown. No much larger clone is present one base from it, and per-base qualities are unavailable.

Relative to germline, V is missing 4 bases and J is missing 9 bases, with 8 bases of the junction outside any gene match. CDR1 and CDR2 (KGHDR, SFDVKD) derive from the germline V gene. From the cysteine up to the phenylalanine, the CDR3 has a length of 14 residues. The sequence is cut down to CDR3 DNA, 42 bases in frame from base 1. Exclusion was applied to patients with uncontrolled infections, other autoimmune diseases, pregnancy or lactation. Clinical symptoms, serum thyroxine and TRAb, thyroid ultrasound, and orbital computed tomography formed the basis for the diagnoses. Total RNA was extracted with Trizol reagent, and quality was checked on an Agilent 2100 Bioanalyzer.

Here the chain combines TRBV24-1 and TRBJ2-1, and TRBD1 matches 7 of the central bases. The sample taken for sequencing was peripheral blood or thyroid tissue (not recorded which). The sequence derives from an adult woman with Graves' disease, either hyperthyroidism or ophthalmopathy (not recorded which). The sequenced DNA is TGTGCCACCAGTGAACCGACAGGGCTAGCTGAGCAGTTCTTC. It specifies CATSEPTGLAEQFF.